This TCR beta chain was sequenced in a study of cytomegalovirus exposure and HLA in healthy donors. Whole-study findings and limits: After further analysis at a later stage, 15,000 to 20,000 TCR beta sequences were associated with HLA alleles at 0.05 false discovery rate.

PCR involved 60 Vbeta and 13 Jbeta primers. The assay was immunoSEQ multiplex PCR, and TCRdb's table has in-frame clones only and misses some. Altogether 150,000 to 200,000 clones are present, 83% being singletons, with the ten largest covering over 4%. The CDR3 spans 16 residues. The trim removed 0 bases at V and 0 bases at J, leaving 2 bases unmatched. CDR1 and CDR2 from the germline V gene are SGHTS and YDEGEE. Notes on this clone: Its target is not known.

V and J are TRBV5-8 and TRBJ1-5, with 8 positions matching TRBD1. Sequenced: PBMCs. This receptor was obtained from a man in his forties or fifties in good health and CMV-seropositive. CDR3 amino acids: CASSLVDRDSNQPQHF. CDR3 DNA sequence: TGTGCCAGCAGCTTGGTGGACAGGGATAGCAATCAGCCCCAGCATTTT.